This entry features one T cell receptor (beta chain) sequence. Its antigen is still unknown. No much larger clone is present one base from it, and per-base qualities are unavailable. TCRbeta CDR3 regions were amplified from genomic DNA by means of the immunoSEQ Assay, a bias-controlled multiplex PCR. The authors' analysis ran thus. The number of nucleated cells in each sample was estimated by amplification of reference gene primers within the assay. To quantify the absolute abundance of each unique TCRbeta CDR3 rearrangement, sequence reads were collapsed and filtered. Productive Simpson clonality was computed per sample as the square root of Simpson's diversity index over productive rearrangements. This is the immuneACCESS table as TCRdb keeps it, with only in-frame sequences that have V and J called. A part of the clones is gone; compared with another copy, unresolved V genes explain less than half, and the rest is unexplained. D and trimming come from the DNA, and the V and J calls and clone size come from that table. The sample table shows about 190,000 clones, and 75% to 90% are seen once. The ten largest clones capture approximately 1.1% of the sample.

The V end loses 1 base and the J end loses 5 bases, and a stretch of 14 bases separates them. From cysteine to phenylalanine, the CDR3 is 15 amino acids long. The sequence is cut down to CDR3 DNA, 45 bases in frame from base 1. Looking up the germline V gene yields CDR1 MGHRA and CDR2 YSYEKL. The collaborating institutions used their own protocols to collect whole blood in K2EDTA tubes. Collaborator samples were shipped for TCRbeta analysis as frozen whole blood, isolated PBMCs, or DNA extracted from either sample type. The data belong to a study of blood T cell repertoires in COVID-19 (TCRdb year 2020). Regarding the study in general: Samples from collaborators originated in the United States, Italy and Spain and spanned both the acute and convalescent phases of COVID-19. The dataset comprised deeply sampled blood TCRbeta repertoires from subjects exposed to, actively infected with, or recovered from COVID-19. Where available, HLA class I and class II types were taken from metadata supplied by the sample provider and were not determined by assay-based typing. The repertoires were released in a freely available public database meant as a resource for research on the immune response to SARS-CoV-2. The material from the prospective study consisted of cDNA or gDNA derived from T cells, B-cell-depleted T cells, or PBMCs. The samples were drawn from two sources: the first 160 participants of the ongoing ImmuneRACE study, and over 950 subjects contributed by 6 global collaborators. Nearly every sample came with metadata listing a de-identified subject ID, COVID-19 status, age in years and sex.

Beyond this particular receptor, the publication reports: The quantity of clinical and demographic metadata differed by source and by participant and was supplied without curation.

The material sequenced was peripheral blood. This receptor chain uses TRBV4-1 and TRBJ2-5, with TRBD1 perhaps the D gene, on 5 matching bases. The source of this sequence is a man aged 25-45 years with acute or convalescent COVID-19. The CDR3 has the sequence CASSQGLGERETQYF. The nucleotides are TGCGCCAGCAGCCAAGGGTTAGGGGAACGTGAGACCCAGTACTTC.